The clone carrying this T cell receptor beta chain has only one observation. The V and J ends lost 3 bases and 5 bases respectively, with 14 bases between them. The germline gives CDR1 LNHDA, CDR2 SQIVND (reference sequence). The CDR3 loop spans 15 amino acids. The data were taken from a study of blood T cell repertoires in COVID-19. Study as a whole: Researchers got acute and convalescent COVID-19 samples from the United States, Italy and Spain. Sample material is recorded as cDNA or gDNA derived from T cells, B-cell-depleted T cells, or PBMCs.

Source study methods: Reference gene primer amplification yielded estimated nucleated cell counts. The method was immunoSEQ multiplex PCR; TCRdb's version includes in-frame clones alone and lacks a portion of them. That table furnishes V, J and clone size, whereas the DNA furnished D and trimming. The sample lists some 150,000 clones, approximately 91% seen once, with approximately 2.4% in the top ten. J is TRBJ2-1 and V is TRBV19, with D perhaps TRBD2 (6 bases). This TCR was recovered from a human donor in a cohort sampled during active COVID-19. Specimen: peripheral blood. CDR3 region: CASSMGGNLNNEQFF. For the CDR3, the DNA is TGTGCCAGTAGTATGGGGGGAAACCTTAACAATGAGCAGTTCTTC.